This TCR beta chain was recorded in a study of cytomegalovirus exposure and HLA in healthy donors. It was with 60 Vbeta and 13 Jbeta primers that the PCR ran. Produced via immunoSEQ multiplex PCR; TCRdb's table is partial and in-frame only. The table includes 150,000 or so clones, around three quarters detected once. V gave up 6 bases and J gave up 1 base; unmatched junction bases: 2. Germline V gene sequence: CDR1 SQVTM, CDR2 ANQGSEA. This CDR3 spans 13 amino acids. The sequencing sample was made of PBMCs. The source is a man aged 40-49 years in good health and CMV-seronegative. This sequence joins TRBV29-1 and TRBJ1-3, with 8 bases that match TRBD1. The DNA for the CDR3 is TGCAGCGTCCGACAGGGGTCTGGAAACACCATATATTTT. It yields the protein CSVRQGSGNTIYF.